One T cell receptor beta chain is described in this entry. This clonotype has ten or more counts. This clone's antigen is unknown. The input lacks base qualities; no much larger clone sits a single base away. Counted from cysteine to phenylalanine, this CDR3 has 12 amino acids. Just the 36-base CDR3 DNA is kept, in frame starting at base 1. CDR1 and CDR2 are drawn from the germline V gene (reference sequence): LNHDA, SQIVND. V drops 5 bases and J drops 6 bases, leaving 11 bases in between. The record originates from a study of neurological immune-mediated disorders (dated by TCRdb to between 2018 and 2021). For the wider study: Among the approximately 34 multiple sclerosis patients, relapsing-remitting MS was present in around 31 and secondary progressive MS was present in 3. The cohort comprised around 70 subjects: approximately 15 HAM/TSP patients, around 34 multiple sclerosis patients and 20 healthy controls. Peripheral blood TCR-beta repertoires from patients with HTLV-I-associated myelopathy (HAM/TSP), patients with multiple sclerosis, and healthy controls were compared in the study using UMI-based sequencing. Alongside PBMC samples, the set of some 97 TCR-beta libraries contained longitudinal samples, technical triplicates, and paired CD4+ and CD8+ T-cell subsets that had been sorted. Broad study findings and their caveats: TCR clonal expansion was highest in HAM/TSP patients and lowest in MS patients, with MS patients falling below even healthy controls. No identical CDR3 amino acid sequences were found to be shared among expanded clones across subjects, suggesting that TCR-beta repertoires were private in all groups. Repertoires from 18 of 34 MS patients were grouped by phylogenetic analysis into a cluster of related CDR3 sequences, suggesting a possible repertoire-level signature. The MS cluster was not associated with any clinical or MRI features, and the authors stated that larger cohorts are needed.

Libraries from unsorted PBMCs were made from 2 million PBMCs kept in RNAlater at -80 degrees C until RNA extraction. The multiple sclerosis patients were enrolled in a US clinical protocol that evaluated disease progression with magnetic resonance imaging. Peripheral blood underwent Ficoll-Hypaque density gradient centrifugation to isolate PBMCs, which were then cryopreserved in liquid nitrogen. cDNA was synthesized by template-switch 5'RACE using a primer carrying a 10-nucleotide random unique molecular identifier by which each TCR transcript was tagged. Over 190 million TCR-beta sequences, covering 15-18 subjects, were produced in each sequencing run. Total RNA was extracted with the RNeasy kit. The KAPA Real-time Library Amplification kit was used to amplify TCR-beta VDJ regions with primers for the TCR constant region and the 5'RACE anchor. A first PCR added sample indexes and Illumina adaptors, after which a second PCR increased the library yield. The roughly 650 bp TCR product was size-selected on a 2% E-gel SizeSelection system after Ampure bead purification. Before pooling, library quality was checked on a Bioanalyzer, concentration was measured with Qubit, and libraries were quantified with the Kapa Library Quantification kit. Paired-end 2 x 150 bp sequencing of the libraries was performed on an Illumina HiSeq 2500. To increase sequence diversity, about 23-32% phiX was spiked into each library pool. On the study's bioinformatics: Quality-filtered reads were processed with the UMI-based MiGEC pipeline, and over 85% of raw TCR sequences were removed by the MiGEC pipeline during error correction. IMGT germline references were used for aligning VDJ genes, and each clonotype was defined as a unique CDR3 amino acid sequence together with its V-J genes. Clonal expansion, Shannon diversity and CDR3 relatedness (CalcPairwiseDistances, ClusterSamples) were evaluated with VDJtools, and phylogenetic trees were built with CLCbio workbench. Using coefficient-of-variation modelling across technical triplicates, the study counted a clone as expanded if it had at least 8 unique UMIs. TCRdb handled the public reads itself, with Q25 trimming in fastp and clone calling in MiXCR, and kept productive beta chains. Rows with one shared CDR3 protein collapse into an entry with the most common genes and DNA. The V and J calls follow TCRdb's processing rather than the paper's. The sample has some 86,000 distinct CDR3 sequences on record, approximately 2.8% of them singletons. About 1% of the sample lies in the top ten.

The chain is assembled from TRBV19 and TRBJ2-7; the D gene is unclear. The sample comprised PBMCs. This receptor was taken from a woman aged 25 to 45 with multiple sclerosis. The DNA sequence is given as TGTGCCAGTAGTCCCCCGGTGGGCGAGCAGTACTTC. This gives the protein CASSPPVGEQYF.